This is a list of T cell receptor beta chains from one sample in a study of identical twins. One entry per CDR3 protein results from TCRdb running MiXCR on the 5' RACE reads. The repertoire consists of 500,000 to 650,000 distinct CDR3 sequences, with under 25% occurring once and the leading ten covering 0.48%. These data are also associated with another study on yellow fever vaccine responses in identical twins.

Sequences were obtained from CD4+ T cells sorted from blood. Receptors were obtained from a woman aged 18 to 35 in good health. CDR3s include the opening cysteine and the closing phenylalanine or tryptophan. The D gene is left open where the match is weak. The size entry is marked missing in some rows and otherwise reads once, few, many or a size class.

TGTGCCAGCAGTTTTGCGGCGGGAGGGAGGGAAAAGACCCAGTACTTC CASSFAAGGREKTQYF TRBD2 TRBJ2-5 . TRBV12-3/TRBV12-4
TGTGCCACTCGGGACCGGGACAGGGGTTCACCCCTCCACTTT CATRDRDRGSPLHF TRBD1 TRBJ1-6 . TRBV2
TGTGCCAGCAGCTTGAACAGGGGCGGAATCGAGCAAGAGACCCAGTACTTC CASSLNRGGIEQETQYF TRBD1 TRBJ2-5 . TRBV7-2
TGCGCCAGCAGCTGGGGGACTAGCGGGAACTACGAGCAGTACTTC CASSWGTSGNYEQYF TRBD2 TRBJ2-7 few TRBV5-1
TGCAGTGCTAGGCCAGGGGGCACAGATACGCAGTATTTT CSARPGGTDTQYF . TRBJ2-3 many TRBV20-1
TGTGCCAGTAGTATAGACAGCGCAACACCCCTCCACTTT CASSIDSATPLHF . TRBJ1-6 . TRBV19
TGTGCCAGCAGCTTAGGAGGGACTAGCGGGAGTCGGGAGACCCAGTACTTC CASSLGGTSGSRETQYF TRBD2 TRBJ2-5 . TRBV7-8
TGTGCCAGCGGACAGGGGTATCAGAACACTGAAGCTTTCTTT CASGQGYQNTEAFF TRBD1 TRBJ1-1 . TRBV19
TGTGCTAGTGGCTTCGGCCCTAATCAGCCCCAGCATTTT CASGFGPNQPQHF . TRBJ1-5 few TRBV12-5
TGCGCCAGCAACGAGGGCCAGAGTACAGATACGCAGTATTTT CASNEGQSTDTQYF . TRBJ2-3 . TRBV5-1
TGTGCCACCAGCAGAGATCAAAGCGGGGGGAGCTCCTACAATGAGCAGTTCTTC CATSRDQSGGSSYNEQFF TRBD2 TRBJ2-1 few TRBV15
TGCAGCGTTGAGGCTAGCGGGAGTGTGGATACGCAGTATTTT CSVEASGSVDTQYF TRBD2 TRBJ2-3 . TRBV29-1
TGTGCCACCAGCAGGACAGCAACTAATGAAAAACTGTTTTTT CATSRTATNEKLFF . TRBJ1-4 few TRBV15
TGTGCCAGTAGTATGTGGGACAGGGGCACCAATGAGCAGTTCTTC CASSMWDRGTNEQFF TRBD1 TRBJ2-1 . TRBV19
TGTGCCAGCAGTCCCCCTAGAGACACCGGGGAGCTGTTTTTT CASSPPRDTGELFF . TRBJ2-2 few TRBV3-1
TGTGCCAGCAGCTTAGGGGGGGTGAGCTACGAGCAGTACTTC CASSLGGVSYEQYF . TRBJ2-7 many TRBV7-9
TGCGCCAGCAGCCCAATCGTTGGACTAGCCAAAAACATTCAGTACTTC CASSPIVGLAKNIQYF . TRBJ2-4 . TRBV5-1
TGCGCCAGCAGCTTGGATGGGGGCCGGGAAAAACTGTTTTTT CASSLDGGREKLFF . TRBJ1-4 . TRBV5-1
TGTGCCTCCGAACAGGGGACGACAGATACGCAGTATTTT CASEQGTTDTQYF TRBD1 TRBJ2-3 few TRBV28
TGCAGTGCAAACTACGACTCCTACGAGCAGTACTTC CSANYDSYEQYF . TRBJ2-7 . TRBV20-1
TGCAGTGCTCATGACAGGGGGACAGATACGCAGTATTTT CSAHDRGTDTQYF TRBD1 TRBJ2-3 . TRBV20-1
TGTGCCAGCCAGGGAGGGGGCGCGGCTGGCTACACCTTC CASQGGGAAGYTF TRBD1 TRBJ1-2 . TRBV24-1
TGCAGTGCTCATGCTCCCGTCGACAGGGCCAACGTCCTGACTTTC CSAHAPVDRANVLTF . TRBJ2-6 . TRBV20-1
TGTGCCAGCAGCGTGACAGGGGGAGCCAAAAACATTCAGTACTTC CASSVTGGAKNIQYF TRBD1 TRBJ2-4 . TRBV6-1
TGCGCCAGCAGCCAGACAGGGAACTATGGCTACACCTTC CASSQTGNYGYTF TRBD1 TRBJ1-2 . TRBV5-1
TGTGCCAGCAGTTTGGGGTCGGCGGGGGGACGAGGCTACACCTTC CASSLGSAGGRGYTF . TRBJ1-2 few TRBV12-3/TRBV12-4
TGTGCCAGCCTCACCCCAGGGGAGATCCAGTACTTC CASLTPGEIQYF . TRBJ2-5 . TRBV28